The 19 T cell receptor beta chains below were found in one sample sequenced in a study of shared clonotypes between healthy human individuals. TCRdb's table, derived via immunoSEQ multiplex PCR, lists solely in-frame clones and lacks some. The sample lists 2.5 million or so clones; approximately 92% were seen once. The sample was naive CD4+ T cells sorted from blood. Subset of the sample: CD45RA+ positively selected. The receptors originated from a man between 18 and 35 years old in good health.

In DNA form, the CDR3 reads TGTGCCATCAGTCCGCGGGTGGGGGGCCCCGACACCGGGGAGCTGTTTTTT. Protein: CAISPRVGGPDTGELFF. The rearrangement links TRBV10-3 to TRBJ2-2; D is possibly TRBD1 or TRBD2 (6 bases each). Germline V gene data show CDR1 as ENHRY and CDR2 as SYGVKD. There are 17 residues in the CDR3. Trimming removed 5 bases at V and 3 bases at J, with 19 bases between.

Concerning this clone itself: Other DNA sequences in this specimen translate into the identical CDR3. The V call is TRBV7-2, the J call TRBJ2-7; 10 bases fit TRBD2. Germline lookup yields CDR1 SGHTA and CDR2 FQGNSA. Trimming took 1 base from V and 3 from J; bases not matched to a gene: 3. This CDR3 is 15 amino acids long. The chain's CDR3 is CASSLGSGGSYEQYF. The CDR3 DNA follows: TGTGCCAGCAGCTTAGGTAGCGGGGGGAGCTACGAGCAGTACTTC.

With regard to this clone: This likely comes from a read error, as the CDR3 has no conserved phenylalanine or tryptophan at its end. The limits of the CDR3 on the DNA are not certain, so only TCRdb's listed CDR3 is given. The genes are TRBV27 and TRBJ2-7; the D segment call TRBD2 is taken from the table without a DNA check. Germline CDR1 MNHEY, CDR2 SMNVEV (reference sequence). The CDR3 region is 13 residues in length, termini included. The CDR3 region is CASSLKGSGTVYI.

In its sample, this clone was seen a few times. CDR3 amino acids: CASSDSKGYF. The CDR3 DNA is TGTGCCAGCAGTGACAGTAAGGGGTACTTC. The rearrangement links TRBV6-1 to TRBJ2-7, with D hard to call. The CDR3 extends over 10 amino acids. V gave up 3 bases and J gave up 12 bases, with 9 bases separating them. Per germline, CDR1 MNHNS and CDR2 SASEGT.

The chain employs TRBV29-1 and TRBJ2-1; 10 bases are shared with TRBD2. CDR3 length: 13 residues. Germline V gene data show CDR1 as SQVTM and CDR2 as ANQGSEA. V was clipped by 4 bases and J by 8 bases; unmatched bases: 5. The CDR3 spells CSVAAGGTHEQFF. The CDR3 DNA reads TGCAGCGTTGCAGCGGGAGGGACCCATGAGCAGTTCTTC.

CDR3 in amino acids: CASALHLKETQYF. The CDR3 nucleotides read TGCGCCAGCGCTCTACACCTCAAAGAGACCCAGTACTTC. The chain links TRBV5-1 to TRBJ2-5; D unclear. This CDR3 is 13 amino acids long. Germline lookup yields CDR1 SGHRS and CDR2 YFSETQ. Between the trimmed V and J ends, which lost 7 bases and 3 bases, there was a span of 13 bases.

The CDR3: CASSFASAGELFF. In nucleotides, the CDR3 is TGTGCCAGCAGCTTCGCTAGCGCCGGGGAGCTGTTTTTT. The chain carries TRBV5-6 and TRBJ2-2; weak D call: TRBD2 (6 bases). Germline CDR1 is SGHDT and CDR2 is YYEEEE. The CDR3 has 13 residues. V lost 2 bases to trimming and J lost 6 bases, with 8 bases between them.

About this clone: The same CDR3 can be traced to other DNA sequences in this sample. This chain joins TRBV5-1 and TRBJ2-1, with a tentative D call TRBD2 (5 bases). Trimming pared 0 bases from V and 10 bases from J, leaving 8 bases between. Germline assignment: CDR1 SGHRS and CDR2 YFSETQ. The length of the CDR3 is 12 residues. CDR3 DNA sequence: TGCGCCAGCAGCTTGGACCGCGGGGAGCAGTTCTTC. Encoded protein: CASSLDRGEQFF.

V usage is TRBV28 and J usage is TRBJ2-7; D uncertain. The germline V gene encodes CDR1 MDHEN and CDR2 SYDVKM. This CDR3 region has 14 residues. The V gene lost 6 bases and the J gene lost 2 bases, with 14 bases spanning the gap. For the CDR3, the DNA is TGTGCCAGCAGCCCAGCACAAACCACCTACGAGCAGTACTTC. It translates to CASSPAQTTYEQYF.

V is TRBV10-3 and J is TRBJ1-3; D gene unclear. V lost 1 base to trimming and J lost 0 bases, with 13 bases between them. In germline, CDR1 is ENHRY, CDR2 SYGVKD. This CDR3 is built from 17 residues. For the CDR3, the DNA is TGTGCCATCAGTGAGTTTAGTGGCAGCCTCTCTGGAAACACCATATATTTT. Amino acid sequence: CAISEFSGSLSGNTIYF.

The chain combines TRBV18 with TRBJ2-5; D is undetermined. CDR1 KGHSH and CDR2 LQKENI come from the germline V gene. CDR3 length: 16 amino acids. V was shortened by 3 bases and J by 0 bases, with 14 bases between the two germline ends. CDR3 protein: CASSPIRQANQETQYF. In DNA form, the CDR3 reads TGTGCCAGCTCACCGATCAGGCAGGCGAACCAAGAGACCCAGTACTTC.

This rearrangement joins TRBV28 to TRBJ1-1; 8 nucleotides line up with TRBD1. The junction had 8 bases not matched to a gene; V was cut back by 7 bases and J by 4 bases. Germline V CDR1 and CDR2: MDHEN, SYDVKM. The CDR3 is 14 residues long. CDR3 protein: CASTRTGRFTEAFF. The CDR3 region has the DNA TGTGCCAGCACCCGGACAGGGCGGTTCACTGAAGCTTTCTTT.

The CDR3 loop is CASSIRRGGETQYF. CDR3 coding DNA: TGTGCCAGTAGTATTCGGCGGGGAGGCGAGACCCAGTACTTC. This rearrangement joins TRBV19 to TRBJ2-5, with a possible D match to TRBD2 (6 bases). Trimming stripped 3 bases from V and 5 bases from J, with 13 bases between. CDR3 size: 14 residues. Per germline, CDR1 LNHDA and CDR2 SQIVND (reference sequence). The variable domain in full, with the rest retrieved from reference TRBV19 and TRBJ2-5, is DGGITQSPKYLFRKEGQNVTLSCEQNLNHDAMYWYRQDPGQGLRLIYYSQIVNDFQKGDIAEGYSVSREKKESFPLTVTSAQKNPTAFYLCASSIRRGGETQYFGPGTRLLVL.

This clone was recorded once. The chain combines TRBV4-2 with TRBJ2-3, with TRBD2 identical over 14 bases. Germline lookup yields CDR1 LGHNA and CDR2 YNFKEQ. This CDR3 comprises 18 residues. The trim removed 1 base at V and 0 bases at J, leaving 3 bases unmatched. CDR3 protein: CASSQGTSGGLSTDTQYF. The CDR3 DNA sequence: TGTGCCAGCAGCCAAGGGACTAGCGGGGGGCTAAGCACAGATACGCAGTATTTT.

As to this clone: Other DNA sequences in this specimen translate into the identical CDR3. The J gene is TRBJ2-2, the V gene TRBV10-3; the D call may be TRBD1 or TRBD2 (6 bases each). V lost 2 bases, J lost 5 bases, and 12 bases lay in between. Germline CDR1 and CDR2: ENHRY and SYGVKD. CDR3 length: 15 residues. The CDR3 coding sequence is TGTGCCATCAGTGAGAGCGGAGGGGGAACCGGGGAGCTGTTTTTT. Translation gives CAISESGGGTGELFF.

The genes are TRBV4-1 and TRBJ1-3, with D uncertain. Germline CDR1 and CDR2: MGHRA and YSYEKL. V shed 1 base and J shed 3 bases, with 10 bases lying between them. The CDR3 totals 15 residues. The CDR3 nucleotides read TGCGCCAGCAGCCAAGGTCCGCCATTTGGAAACACCATATATTTT. It specifies CASSQGPPFGNTIYF.

On this clone: Distinct nucleotide sequences in the sample also encode this CDR3. The chain combines TRBV7-9 with TRBJ2-3, with 9 bases lining up with TRBD2. This CDR3 is 15 amino acids long. Trimming took 3 bases from V and 5 from J; bases not matched to a gene: 6. Germline V gene sequence: CDR1 SEHNR, CDR2 FQNEAQ (reference sequence). CDR3 region: CASSLGGGAGDTQYF. The CDR3 region has the DNA TGTGCCAGCAGCTTGGGCGGGGGGGCCGGAGATACGCAGTATTTT.

This clone has a single count. This rearrangement joins TRBV19 to TRBJ2-7; no clear D gene. Looked up from germline, CDR1 is LNHDA and CDR2 is SQIVND (reference sequence). CDR3 length: 16 residues. V was trimmed by 4 bases and J by 0 bases, leaving 16 bases between them. This CDR3 reads CASSTAAAASSYEQYF. The CDR3 DNA is TGTGCCAGTAGTACAGCCGCGGCAGCGAGCTCCTACGAGCAGTACTTC.

The chain carries TRBV27 and TRBJ2-3, with 7 bases that match TRBD1. The CDR3 is 17 amino acids. The V gene end was trimmed by 0 bases and the J gene end by 0 bases; junction bases not matched to a gene: 6. CDR1 is MNHEY and CDR2 is SMNVEV in the germline V gene (reference sequence). CDR3 sequence (DNA): TGTGCCAGCAGTTTATCCCCGACAGGGACAAGCACAGATACGCAGTATTTT. It encodes CASSLSPTGTSTDTQYF.